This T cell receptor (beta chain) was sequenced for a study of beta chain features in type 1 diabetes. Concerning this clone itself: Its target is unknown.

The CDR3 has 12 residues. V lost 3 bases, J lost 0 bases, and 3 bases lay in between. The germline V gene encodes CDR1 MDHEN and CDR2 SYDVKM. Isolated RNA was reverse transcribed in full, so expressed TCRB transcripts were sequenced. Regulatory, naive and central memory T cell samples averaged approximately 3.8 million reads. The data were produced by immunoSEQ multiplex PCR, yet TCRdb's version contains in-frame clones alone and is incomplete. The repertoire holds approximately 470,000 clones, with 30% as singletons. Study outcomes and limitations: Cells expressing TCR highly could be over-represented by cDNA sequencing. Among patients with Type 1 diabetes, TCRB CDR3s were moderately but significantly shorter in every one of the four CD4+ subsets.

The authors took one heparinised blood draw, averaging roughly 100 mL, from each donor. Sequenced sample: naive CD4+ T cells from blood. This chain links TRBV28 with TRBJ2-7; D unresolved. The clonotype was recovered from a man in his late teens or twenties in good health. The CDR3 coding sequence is TGTGCCAGCAGTTTCTACTCCTACGAGCAGTACTTC. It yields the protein CASSFYSYEQYF.